These 14 T cell receptor beta chains were sequenced from one sample in a study of human T cells and chemical hapten exposure (dated by TCRdb to about 2021). The method behind the library was RACE. Sequencing instrument: NextSeq 500. The public reads were quality trimmed at Q25 with fastp and then assembled into clones with MiXCR by TCRdb, keeping productive beta chains. For every CDR3 protein sequence, its rows merge into one entry that carries the most common genes and DNA. This sample comprises about 340,000 distinct CDR3 sequences, around 6.9% of them detected only once. 8.4% of the sample is taken by the ten largest. The sample's time point label, in plain terms: patch test 1, 2 weeks after DPC sensitization. The treatment or condition label for this specimen denotes: therapeutic diphenylcyclopropenone sensitization with weekly scalp DPC. Material: whole blood, obtained in connection with sensitization to the hapten diphenylcyclopropenone (DPC). The receptors stem from a woman aged 18-35 years with alopecia areata. Some clones in this sample may be carry-over from other donors' samples.

The gene calls are TRBV18 and TRBJ1-1, with 9 bases fitting TRBD1. V trimming: 3 bases; J trimming: 3 bases; junction bases outside the gene matches: 8. This CDR3 is 16 amino acids long. Germline V lookup: CDR1 KGHSH, CDR2 LQKENI. This CDR3 is CASSPGTGRKDTEAFF. As DNA, the CDR3 is TGTGCCAGCTCACCCGGGACAGGGAGAAAAGACACTGAAGCTTTCTTT.

The chain employs TRBV4-3 and TRBJ2-1, with 7 bases lining up with TRBD2. The trim removed 2 bases at V and 2 bases at J, leaving 6 bases unmatched. The CDR3 loop spans 16 amino acids. Germline-derived CDR1 and CDR2 are LGHNA and YSLEER. CDR3 amino acids: CASSQLTGTTYNEQFF. The CDR3 DNA is TGCGCCAGCAGCCAATTGACCGGGACTACCTACAATGAGCAGTTCTTC.

This clonotype was counted at least ten times. V gene TRBV6-1 combines with J gene TRBJ2-7; no firm D call. The CDR3 loop spans 11 amino acids. Germline V gene lookup returns CDR1 MNHNS and CDR2 SASEGT. V was trimmed by 2 bases and J by 4 bases, leaving 3 bases between them. This chain's CDR3 is CASSERYEQYF. CDR3 DNA sequence: TGTGCCAGCAGTGAACGGTACGAGCAGTACTTC.

This clonotype was recorded at least ten times. CDR3 amino acids: CASSLGLRPSTDTQYF. Written as DNA, the CDR3 is TGTGCCAGCAGCTTAGGCCTGCGTCCTAGCACAGATACGCAGTATTTT. The chain recombines TRBV7-9 with TRBJ2-3; no clear D. Looked up from germline, CDR1 is SEHNR and CDR2 is FQNEAQ (reference sequence). The germline V and J ends were trimmed by 1 base and 0 bases, with 11 bases remaining between them. This CDR3 is 16 amino acids long. The variable domain in full, completed from reference TRBV7-9 and TRBJ2-3, reads DTGVSQNPRHKITKRGQNVTFRCDPISEHNRLYWYRQTLGQGPEFLTYFQNEAQLEKSRLLSDRFSAERPKGSFSTLEIQRTEQGDSAMYLCASSLGLRPSTDTQYFGPGTRLTVL.

This clonotype was observed at least ten times. The chain recombines TRBV4-2 with TRBJ2-1, with 8 bases identical to TRBD1. Unmatched junction bases numbered 5, after V lost 0 bases and J lost 4 bases. The CDR3 consists of 16 residues. The germline gives CDR1 LGHNA, CDR2 YNFKEQ. CDR3 region: CASSQDSGGSYNEQFF. The CDR3 DNA is TGTGCCAGCAGCCAAGATTCAGGGGGCTCTTACAATGAGCAGTTCTTC.

The J gene is TRBJ2-2, the V gene TRBV7-9; D might be TRBD1 (6 bases). Germline-derived CDR1 and CDR2 are SEHNR and FQNEAQ (reference sequence). This CDR3 spans 15 amino acids. Trimming took 5 bases from V and 1 from J, leaving 11 bases between them. The CDR3 DNA reads TGTGCCAGCAGCACGGGACACAAGAACACCGGGGAGCTGTTTTTT. Its protein is CASSTGHKNTGELFF.

The chain has TRBV9 and TRBJ2-5, with D possibly being TRBD2 (5 bases). This CDR3 has 15 residues. V shed 0 bases and J shed 3 bases, with 12 bases lying between them. Germline loops: CDR1 SGDLS, CDR2 YYNGEE. The CDR3 DNA follows: TGTGCCAGCAGCGTAGCCGGCCTGCGGGAAGAGACCCAGTACTTC. Its protein is CASSVAGLREETQYF.

The J gene is TRBJ1-1, the V gene TRBV5-1; D uncertain. Per the germline V gene, CDR1 is SGHRS and CDR2 is YFSETQ. The V and J ends lost 0 bases and 0 bases respectively, with 12 bases between them. The CDR3 covers 16 residues. CDR3 sequence (DNA): TGCGCCAGCAGCTTGGGACAAGTAGTCATGAACACTGAAGCTTTCTTT. Its translation: CASSLGQVVMNTEAFF. Based on the CDR3 plus reference TRBV5-1 and TRBJ1-1, the full variable domain is KAGVTQTPRYLIKTRGQQVTLSCSPISGHRSVSWYQQTPGQGLQFLFEYFSETQRNKGNFPGRFSGRQFSNSRSEMNVSTLELGDSALYLCASSLGQVVMNTEAFFGQGTRLTVV.

This clonotype was recorded at least ten times. V gene TRBV28 combines with J gene TRBJ2-7, with D perhaps matching TRBD2 (6 bases). The germline gives CDR1 MDHEN, CDR2 SYDVKM. This CDR3 spans 15 amino acids. V shed 6 bases and J shed 3 bases, with 18 bases lying between them. CDR3 DNA: TGTGCCAGCAGCCCCGTCCCGGGGGACTTCTACGAGCAGTACTTC. It yields the protein CASSPVPGDFYEQYF. The full variable domain, with the rest looked up from reference TRBV28 and TRBJ2-7, is DVKVTQSSRYLVKRTGEKVFLECVQDMDHENMFWYRQDPGLGLRLIYFSYDVKMKEKGDIPEGYSVSREKKERFSLILESASTNQTSMYLCASSPVPGDFYEQYFGPGTRLTVT.

The chain is built from TRBV3-1 and TRBJ2-3; tentatively, D is TRBD2 (7 bases). The ends were cut back, 4 bases at V and 2 bases at J, with 16 bases in the middle. Germline assignment: CDR1 LGHDT and CDR2 YNNKEL (reference sequence). CDR3 size: 16 residues. The CDR3 DNA reads as TGTGCCAGCAGCCCCTCGTGGGGGGGGCTCACAGATACGCAGTATTTT. Translated: CASSPSWGGLTDTQYF.

This clonotype was observed many times. This sequence joins TRBV5-1 and TRBJ1-1; 7 bases align to TRBD1. The CDR3 spans 14 residues. J was trimmed by 8 bases and V by 2 bases; bases with no gene match: 9. The germline V gene encodes CDR1 SGHRS and CDR2 YFSETQ. The CDR3 DNA follows: TGCGCCAGCAGCTTAGGCTCAGGGGGAAAGGAAGCTTTCTTT. Translation gives CASSLGSGGKEAFF. The variable domain in full, with the rest retrieved from reference TRBV5-1 and TRBJ1-1, is KAGVTQTPRYLIKTRGQQVTLSCSPISGHRSVSWYQQTPGQGLQFLFEYFSETQRNKGNFPGRFSGRQFSNSRSEMNVSTLELGDSALYLCASSLGSGGKEAFFGQGTRLTVV.

This clonotype was observed a few times. This CDR3 reads CASSPQGANEQYF. CDR3 nucleotide sequence: TGTGCCAGCTCACCACAGGGGGCAAACGAGCAGTACTTC. The chain links TRBV18 to TRBJ2-7; the match to TRBD1 covers 7 bases. Germline trimming cut 1 base from V and 5 bases from J; bases unmatched to any gene: 2. The CDR3 is made up of 13 amino acids. Germline CDR1 KGHSH, CDR2 LQKENI.

V is TRBV14 and J is TRBJ2-2; D is unclear. The CDR3 runs to 13 residues. Deletions cut 3 bases from V and 2 bases from J, with 4 bases between. The germline V gene encodes CDR1 SGHDN and CDR2 FVKESK. Here the CDR3 reads CASSQSNTGELFF. The DNA of the CDR3 is TGTGCCAGCAGCCAGAGCAACACCGGGGAGCTGTTTTTT.

This clonotype was recorded many times. J is TRBJ2-5 and V is TRBV5-4; weak D call: TRBD1 (6 bases). Germline values: CDR1 SGHNT, CDR2 YYREEE (reference sequence). Trimming took 4 bases from V and 2 from J, leaving 12 bases between them. The CDR3 has 14 amino acids. CDR3 nucleotide sequence: TGTGCCAGCAGCAAGCGGACAGAGCAAGAGACCCAGTACTTC. This sequence encodes CASSKRTEQETQYF.